This T cell receptor beta chain was captured by sequencing in a study of somatic mutations in cytotoxic T cells in rheumatoid arthritis (dated 2017 in TCRdb). The study in broad terms: Some V beta antibody-stained T-cell populations were flow-sorted on a FACSAria II or Sony SH800 at nearly 100% purity, and sorted V beta1+ cells also underwent TCRB sequencing. The study asked whether expanded CD8+ T-cell clones in newly diagnosed, untreated rheumatoid arthritis carry somatic mutations, and used TCRB deep sequencing to characterize clonality. Patient and control groups had essentially identical median ages. TCRB deep sequencing covered 65 to 80 patients with rheumatoid arthritis along with 15 to 20 healthy controls.

Worth noting for this clone: Its antigen target is currently unknown. Per-base qualities were not stored, and no clone one base away is much larger.

The research as a whole found: CD8+ T-cell clonality did not differ significantly between rheumatoid arthritis patients and age-matched healthy controls. No adjustment for multiple comparisons was made for the slight TRBV07 underrepresentation in patients. CD8+ clonality increased with age in patients (Spearman r of about 0.5) but not in healthy controls. In about an eighth of the roughly 65 patients, more than 20% of CD8+ cells belonged to the largest CD8+ clone, while several identical CD8+ TCRB sequences were shared between blood and synovial fluid. Viral specificity could not be ruled out by absence from virus-specific databases, and the antigen targets of the expanded CD8+ clones remained unknown.

Sequencing of TCRB CDR3 was done on genomic DNA with the immunoSEQ assay. The study's own analysis went as follows. Analyses were restricted to productive TCRB rearrangements. Clonality was calculated as a Shannon entropy-based productive clonality index, and a clone was defined by a unique TCRB CDR3 sequence. To calculate repertoire overlap between two samples, the template counts of each clone were considered relative to each sample's total templates. Flow cytometry-measured V-gene usage correlated with V-gene usage from TCRB sequencing, with a Spearman r of approximately 0.55. The table comes from immuneACCESS by way of TCRdb, which keeps in-frame sequences with V and J called. Part of the clones is missing from these tables; in studies checked, under half for an unresolved V gene and the rest for unknown reasons. For V, J and clone size, that table is used; D and trimming come from the DNA. Present in this sample are 8,500 to 13,000 clones, roughly 68% of which were seen just once. The ten largest clones capture roughly 35% of the sample.

V is shortened by 2 bases, J by 7 bases, and the region joining them spans 11 bases. The germline V gene (reference sequence) provides CDR1 MNHEY and CDR2 SMNVEV. The CDR3 contains 13 residues, cysteine and phenylalanine counted. Of all the DNA, just the CDR3 is kept, 39 bases in frame from base 1. With a median age of 56 years (range roughly 20-80) and around 51% female, the healthy controls consisted of 20 or so blood donors whose buffy coats were used. CD4+ and CD8+ cells were isolated by positive magnetic bead selection on an AutoMACS, and purity was checked by flow cytometry. Peripheral blood mononuclear cells were isolated by Ficoll-Paque PLUS density gradient separation. Using Nucleospin Tissue or Tissue XS kits, DNA was extracted from CD4-enriched, CD8-enriched or PBMC samples, with quantification by a Qubit 2.0 fluorometer.

This sequence originates from a man between 60 and 75 years old in good health. Sequencing was carried out using CD8+ T cells sorted from blood. The V gene is TRBV27 and the J gene is TRBJ2-5; the D gene is tentatively TRBD1 or TRBD2, each matching 5 bases. The encoded CDR3 is CASSLTGRSTQYF. The nucleotide sequence reads TGTGCCAGCAGTTTAACGGGACGGTCGACCCAGTACTTC.